These 5 T cell receptor beta chains were all obtained from the same sample, sequenced in a study of blood T cell repertoires in COVID-19. TCRdb keeps only in-frame clones here, not all; method: immunoSEQ multiplex PCR. The profile shows 200,000 to 250,000 clones, 85% to 90% of them singletons. The sequenced sample was PBMCs or T cells enriched from blood (not recorded which). These receptor sequences come from a man aged 25-40 years who had recovered from COVID-19.

This chain uses TRBV30 with TRBJ2-1; possibly TRBD2 for D (6 bases). Germline CDR1 and CDR2: GTSNPN and SVGIG (reference sequence). The CDR3 runs to 15 residues. Between the trimmed V and J ends, which lost 5 bases and 0 bases, there was a span of 14 bases. Here the CDR3 reads CAWAPLASSYNEQFF. The CDR3, as DNA: TGTGCCTGGGCCCCCCTAGCGAGCTCCTACAATGAGCAGTTCTTC.

J is TRBJ2-7 and V is TRBV19; D possibly corresponds to TRBD2 (6 bases). V was cut by 3 bases and J by 3 bases, with 15 bases left in between. The germline CDR1 and CDR2 sequences are LNHDA and SQIVND (reference sequence). This CDR3 is built from 15 residues. CDR3 nucleotides: TGTGCCAGTAGTATCCTGGGGGGAGACTTCTACGAGCAGTACTTC. It is translated as CASSILGGDFYEQYF.

The chain carries TRBV19 and TRBJ2-2; 11 bases line up with TRBD2. The trim removed 3 bases at V and 2 bases at J, leaving 17 bases unmatched. The CDR3 spans 21 residues. Germline lookup yields CDR1 LNHDA and CDR2 SQIVND (reference sequence). The chain's CDR3 is CASSIEGFWGLAAINTGELFF. CDR3 bases: TGTGCCAGTAGTATCGAGGGTTTTTGGGGACTAGCGGCAATTAACACCGGGGAGCTGTTTTTT.

Here the CDR3 reads CASSLGQGARETQYF. In DNA form, the CDR3 reads TGCGCCAGCAGCTTGGGACAGGGAGCTCGGGAGACCCAGTACTTC. The rearrangement links TRBV5-1 to TRBJ2-5; 7 nucleotides match TRBD1. This CDR3 comprises 15 residues. Unmatched junction bases numbered 7, after V lost 0 bases and J lost 5 bases. Per the germline V gene, CDR1 is SGHRS and CDR2 is YFSETQ.

J is TRBJ2-2 and V is TRBV5-1, with 8 positions matching TRBD2. The CDR3 is 15 residues long. Germline values: CDR1 SGHRS, CDR2 YFSETQ. Trimming cost V 4 bases and J 1 base; bases outside gene matches: 3. The CDR3, as DNA: TGCGCCAGCAGCCCCGGGGGGGGGAACACCGGGGAGCTGTTTTTT. Its translation is CASSPGGGNTGELFF.